These 3 T cell receptor beta chains originate from one sample sequenced in a study of cytomegalovirus exposure and HLA in healthy donors. The PCR made use of 60 Vbeta and 13 Jbeta primers. The assay was immunoSEQ multiplex PCR, and TCRdb's table has in-frame clones only and misses some. Here the sample spans about 120,000 clones, around 80% being singletons. Input material: PBMCs. These receptors were collected from a woman aged 40 to 50 in good health and CMV-seropositive.

This chain connects TRBV20-1 to TRBJ1-1; TRBD1 matches 9 bases. CDR3 length: 11 amino acids. J gave up 12 bases and V 5 bases, and 7 bases lay outside the gene matches. Germline V gives CDR1 DFQATT, CDR2 SNEGSKA (reference sequence). For the CDR3, the DNA is TGCAGTGCTGGGGGACAGGGCGCGACTTTCTTT. Its protein product is CSAGGQGATFF.

V and J are TRBV6-1 and TRBJ1-5; D is undetermined. This CDR3 contains 13 residues. Germline V gene lookup returns CDR1 MNHNS and CDR2 SASEGT. V lost 1 base, J lost 2 bases, and 3 bases lay in between. The DNA for the CDR3 is TGTGCCAGCAGTGAAGGGCGCAATCAGCCCCAGCATTTT. It encodes CASSEGRNQPQHF.

The rearrangement joins TRBV5-1 to TRBJ1-1; 7 nucleotides line up with TRBD1. Germline CDR1 reads SGHRS; CDR2 reads YFSETQ. J was trimmed by 1 base and V by 7 bases; bases with no gene match: 7. The CDR3 is 14 residues long. The CDR3 region has the DNA TGCGCCAGCTCCTTCCAGGGGGGGAACACTGAAGCTTTCTTT. Protein: CASSFQGGNTEAFF.